This TCR beta chain was identified in a study of CD8+CD57+ T cells in acquired aplastic anemia. Looking at the study overall: The average for DNA from sorted CD4+ and CD8+ cells was approximately 3.2 ug.

The table lists this clonotype with a few counts. Its antigen remains unidentified. The patients chosen for sequencing had shown expansion of CD8+CD57+ cells (detected by flow cytometry). The study, taken as a whole, reports: Patients and controls turned out to have twenty-nine CD8+ CDR3 sequences in common.

Researchers used genomic DNA as the template to profile TCR beta VDJ and CDR3. TCRdb analysed the reads with MiXCR anew, one entry per CDR3 protein. The repertoire holds around 430,000 distinct CDR3 sequences, with 25% to 40% as singletons. Germline CDR1 is LGHDT and CDR2 is YNNKEL (reference sequence). Deletions cut 1 base from V and 7 bases from J, with 10 bases between. The CDR3 spans 13 residues. The sequenced sample was sorted CD4+, CD8+, or CD8+CD57+ T cells (not recorded which) from PBMCs. The receptor was isolated from a human donor with aplastic anemia. This sequence joins TRBV3-1 and TRBJ1-2; no reliable D call. This CDR3 is CASSQGPAAGYTF. CDR3 DNA sequence: TGTGCCAGCAGCCAAGGCCCTGCGGCTGGCTACACCTTC.